This T cell receptor (beta chain) was obtained from a study of blood T cell repertoires in COVID-19 (dated by TCRdb to the early 2020s). For the wider study: The collaborator samples originated in the United States, Italy and Spain and spanned the acute and convalescent phases of COVID-19. The material from the prospective study consisted of cDNA or gDNA derived from T cells, B-cell-depleted T cells, or PBMCs. Subjects who had been exposed to COVID-19, were actively infected with it, or had recovered from it provided the deeply sampled blood TCRbeta repertoires that made up the dataset. The repertoires were released in a freely available public database intended as a resource for research on the immune response to SARS-CoV-2. The samples were drawn from the first 160 participants of the ongoing ImmuneRACE study and from over a thousand subjects provided by 6 global collaborators. A de-identified subject ID, COVID-19 status, age in years and sex were almost always included in the sample metadata. HLA class I and class II types, where available, came from metadata supplied by the sample provider rather than from assay-based typing. What the research found in general, with its limitations: The quantity of clinical and demographic metadata differed by source and by participant and was supplied without curation.

This clone was recorded once. It has no known antigen specificity. Base qualities were left out, and no much larger clone turns up one base away. The CDR3 holds 16 amino acids from the cysteine to the phenylalanine. Only the CDR3 part of the read is kept: 48 bases, read in frame from the first base. V has 4 bases trimmed and J has 7 bases trimmed; junction bases matching no gene number 7. Taken from the germline V gene, the CDR1 and CDR2 loops are SGHTA and FQGTGA. TCRbeta CDR3 regions were amplified from genomic DNA using the immunoSEQ Assay, a bias-controlled multiplex PCR. For the original study's pipeline: The number of nucleated cells in each sample was estimated from the amplification of reference gene primers within the assay. To quantify the absolute abundance of each unique TCRbeta CDR3 rearrangement, sequence reads were collapsed and filtered. For each sample, productive Simpson clonality was calculated by taking the square root of Simpson's diversity index across productive rearrangements. TCRdb took over this immuneACCESS table, retaining in-frame rearrangements with V and J assigned. Such tables are incomplete; in checked studies, under half of the missing clones stem from an unresolved V gene, and the remainder is unexplained. The V and J calls and the clone size are those of that table, but D and trimming were determined from the DNA. Recorded for this sample are over 110,000 clones; 70% to 90% of them occurred a single time. More than 25% of the sample rests with the top ten.

Each collaborating institution followed its own protocols to collect whole blood in K2EDTA tubes. For TCRbeta analysis, collaborators shipped samples as frozen whole blood, isolated PBMCs, or DNA extracted from either of those sample types. The sample was peripheral blood. The chain employs TRBV7-3 and TRBJ2-3, with TRBD2 identical over 14 junction bases. This TCR derives from a human donor in a cohort sampled during active COVID-19. Read as DNA, the sequence is TGTGCCAGCAGCTCCCGACTAGCGGGGGGGCTGCATACGCAGTATTTT. Translated, this gives CASSSRLAGGLHTQYF.